The clone carrying this TCR beta chain was counted between two and nine times. The entry originates in a study of blood T cell repertoires in COVID-19. Study at large: T cells, B-cell-depleted T cells, or PBMCs supplied cDNA or gDNA.

V lost 6 bases and J lost 7, with 16 bases in between. This CDR3 has 15 residues. Germline V lookup: CDR1 LNHDA, CDR2 SQIVND (reference sequence). Sequencing used immunoSEQ multiplex PCR; TCRdb keeps in-frame clones, though not all of them. The sample comprises just over 65,000 clones, just under 90% of which are singletons, and approximately 1.5% rests with the top ten. The sequenced material came from peripheral blood. This chain links TRBV19 with TRBJ1-6; D unclear. The clonotype comes from a man between 60 and 75 years old with acute or convalescent COVID-19. CDR3 sequence (DNA): TGTGCCAGTAGCCCGAGGGAAGTGCGGAATTCACCCCTCCACTTT. This sequence encodes CASSPREVRNSPLHF.